This TCR beta chain was captured by sequencing in a study of CD8+ T cells in alopecia areata. Study-wide background: Treated patients received oral tofacitinib, 5 to 10 mg twice daily. General observations from the study: Scalp clonality, along with expanded CD8+ clones among the top 100, was significantly decreased by tofacitinib.

About this clone itself: Its antigen is as yet unknown.

RNA, once extracted, was reverse transcribed into cDNA for use as the sequencing template. TCRdb's copy holds only in-frame clones and misses some; the assay was immunoSEQ multiplex PCR. The sample holds fewer than 200,000 clones, about 60% seen once. V lost 0 bases to trimming and J lost 3 bases, with 14 bases between them. The CDR3 is made up of 15 amino acids. Germline CDR1 reads SQVTM; CDR2 reads ANQGSEA. Specified treatment: oral pan-JAK inhibitor, 5-10 mg twice daily. Peripheral blood and lesional scalp punch biopsies were taken from alopecia areata patients. This specimen was CD8+ T cells sorted from blood, taken at week 24, from a patient treated with tofacitinib. The clonotype originates from a human donor with alopecia areata. V usage is TRBV29-1 and J usage is TRBJ1-2, with TRBD1 as a possible D gene (5 bases). The CDR3 bases are TGCAGCGTTGAAGACAGGGTAAATCCGGACTATGGCTACACCTTC. Amino acids: CSVEDRVNPDYGYTF.